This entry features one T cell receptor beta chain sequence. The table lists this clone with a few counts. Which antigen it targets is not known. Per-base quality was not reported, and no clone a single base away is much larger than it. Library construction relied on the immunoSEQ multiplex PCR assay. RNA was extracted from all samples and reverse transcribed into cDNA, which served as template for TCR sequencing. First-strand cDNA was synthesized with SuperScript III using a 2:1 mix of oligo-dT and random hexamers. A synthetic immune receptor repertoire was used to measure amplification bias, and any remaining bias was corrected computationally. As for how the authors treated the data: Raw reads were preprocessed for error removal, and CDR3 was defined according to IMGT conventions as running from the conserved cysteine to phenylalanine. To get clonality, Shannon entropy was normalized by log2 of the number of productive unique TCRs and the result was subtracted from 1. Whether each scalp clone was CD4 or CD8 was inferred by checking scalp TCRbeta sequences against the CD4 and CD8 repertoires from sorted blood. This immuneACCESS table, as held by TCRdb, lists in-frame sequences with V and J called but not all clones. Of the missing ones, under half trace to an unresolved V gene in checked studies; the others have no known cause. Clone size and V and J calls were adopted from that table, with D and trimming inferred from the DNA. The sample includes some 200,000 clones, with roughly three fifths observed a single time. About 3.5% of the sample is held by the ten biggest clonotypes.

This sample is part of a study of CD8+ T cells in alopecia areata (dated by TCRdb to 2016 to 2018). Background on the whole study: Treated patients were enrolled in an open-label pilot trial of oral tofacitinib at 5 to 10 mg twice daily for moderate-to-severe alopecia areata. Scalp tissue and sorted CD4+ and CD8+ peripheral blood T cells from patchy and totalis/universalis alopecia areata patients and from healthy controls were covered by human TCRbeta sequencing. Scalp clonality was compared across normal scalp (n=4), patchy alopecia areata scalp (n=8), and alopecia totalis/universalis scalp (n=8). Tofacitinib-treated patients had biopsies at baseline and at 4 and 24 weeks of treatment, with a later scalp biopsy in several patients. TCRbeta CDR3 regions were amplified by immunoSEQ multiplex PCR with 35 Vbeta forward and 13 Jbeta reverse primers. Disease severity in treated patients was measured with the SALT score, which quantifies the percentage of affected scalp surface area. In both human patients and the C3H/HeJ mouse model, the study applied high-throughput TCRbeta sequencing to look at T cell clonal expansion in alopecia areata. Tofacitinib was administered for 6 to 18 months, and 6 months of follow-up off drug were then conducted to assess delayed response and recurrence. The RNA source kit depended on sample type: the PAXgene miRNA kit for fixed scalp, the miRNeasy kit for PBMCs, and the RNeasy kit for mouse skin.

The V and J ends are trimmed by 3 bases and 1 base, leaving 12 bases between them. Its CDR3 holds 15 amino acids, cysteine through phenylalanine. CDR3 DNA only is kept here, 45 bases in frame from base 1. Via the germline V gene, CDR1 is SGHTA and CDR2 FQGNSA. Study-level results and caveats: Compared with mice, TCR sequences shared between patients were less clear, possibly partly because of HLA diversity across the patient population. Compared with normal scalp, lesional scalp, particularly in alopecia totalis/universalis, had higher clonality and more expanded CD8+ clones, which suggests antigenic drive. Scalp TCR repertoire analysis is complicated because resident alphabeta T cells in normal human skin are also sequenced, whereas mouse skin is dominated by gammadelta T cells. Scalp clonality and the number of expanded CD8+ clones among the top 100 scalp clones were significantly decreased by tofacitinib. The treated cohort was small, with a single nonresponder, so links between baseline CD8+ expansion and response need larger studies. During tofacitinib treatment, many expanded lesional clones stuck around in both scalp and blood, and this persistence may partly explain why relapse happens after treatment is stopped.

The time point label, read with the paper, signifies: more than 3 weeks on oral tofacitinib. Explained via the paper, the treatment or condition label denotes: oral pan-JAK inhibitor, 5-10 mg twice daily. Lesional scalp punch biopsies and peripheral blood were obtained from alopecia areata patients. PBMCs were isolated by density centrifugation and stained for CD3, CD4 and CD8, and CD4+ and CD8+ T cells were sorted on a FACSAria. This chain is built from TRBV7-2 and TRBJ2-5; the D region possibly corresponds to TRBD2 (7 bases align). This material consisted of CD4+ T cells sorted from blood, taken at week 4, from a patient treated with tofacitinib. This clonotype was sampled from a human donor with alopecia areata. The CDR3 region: CASSLTGGPQETQYF. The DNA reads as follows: TGTGCCAGCAGCTTGACGGGGGGCCCCCAAGAGACCCAGTACTTC.